This section outlines one T cell receptor beta chain sequence together with its context. Its antigen is unknown. Some clones are missing from TCRdb's copy, which holds only in-frame ones; the method was immunoSEQ multiplex PCR. The sample carries millions of clones, 85% to 95% recorded once. This specimen belongs to a study of shared clonotypes between healthy human individuals. Study overall: Donors were a couple of women and a few men aged 18 to 49. Study results and caveats: The sole specimen, blood, was sampled, and tissue repertoires likely differ. Naive CD4 clonotypes overlapped across a handful of donors at about 5.3%.

The CDR3 extends over 15 amino acids. The germline gives CDR1 SGHDN, CDR2 FVKESK. V lost 4 bases, J lost 6 bases, and 9 bases stayed unmatched. This clonotype was obtained from a man younger than 35 in good health. The rearrangement links TRBV14 to TRBJ2-1, with TRBD2 identical over 7 bases. Material: naive CD4+ T cells sorted from blood. As to subset: CD45RA+ positively selected. The CDR3 region is CASSPIGREPNEQFF. CDR3 DNA sequence: TGTGCCAGCAGCCCGATAGGGCGGGAGCCCAATGAGCAGTTCTTC.